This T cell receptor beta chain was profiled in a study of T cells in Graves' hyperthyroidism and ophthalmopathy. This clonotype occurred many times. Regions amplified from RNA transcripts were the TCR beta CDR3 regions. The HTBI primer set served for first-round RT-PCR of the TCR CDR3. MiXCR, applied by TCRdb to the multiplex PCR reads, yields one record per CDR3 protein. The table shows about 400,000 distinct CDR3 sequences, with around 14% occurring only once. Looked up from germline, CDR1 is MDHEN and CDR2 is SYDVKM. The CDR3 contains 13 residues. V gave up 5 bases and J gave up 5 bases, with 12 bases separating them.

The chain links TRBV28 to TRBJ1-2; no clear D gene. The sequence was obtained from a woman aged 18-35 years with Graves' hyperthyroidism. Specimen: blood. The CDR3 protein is CASSPDELYGYTF. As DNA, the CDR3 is TGTGCCAGCAGTCCCGATGAGTTATATGGCTACACCTTC.